This T cell receptor (beta chain) originates from a study of T cells after yellow fever vaccination. General study results and limits: Detected again after the booster were most primary-vaccination clones, at 96% CD4 and about 89% CD8. Researchers cautioned that FACS-sorted repertoires could harbor abundant clonotypes contaminating from the bulk population. A faster peak, day 5 versus 15, was reached by the weaker secondary response.

Germline CDR1 MNHEY, CDR2 SMNVEV (reference sequence). The germline V and J ends were trimmed by 1 base and 0 bases, with 14 bases remaining between them. The CDR3 length is 17 residues. There are many counts of this clonotype. Its antigen is as yet unknown. TCRdb redid the calling of the 5' RACE reads with MiXCR, one entry per CDR3 protein. The sample contains around 70,000 distinct CDR3 sequences, approximately 6.5% of which appear only once. The TCR comes from a man between 18 and 35 years old who received the YFV17D yellow fever vaccine. The chain employs TRBV27 and TRBJ2-3; perhaps TRBD1 as D (5 bases). Sample: CD8+ T cells sorted from PBMCs, taken more than 4 days after the first yellow fever vaccination. CDR3: CASSLYSPGPSTDTQYF. The CDR3, as DNA: TGTGCCAGCAGTTTATACTCTCCAGGGCCTAGCACAGATACGCAGTATTTT.